This T cell receptor beta chain was profiled in a study of T cell responses to AZD1222 COVID-19 vaccine. Study-wide background: Analyses pooled second doses at about 4 or about 12 weeks. General study findings and limits: Possibly, clonal diversity was underestimated; donors were largely white British and included more females. Once two AZD1222 doses were given, Spike-specific TCR breadth and depth went up. Without day 14 samples, only post-peak T cell repertoires were studied.

Germline CDR1 is LNHDA and CDR2 is SQIVND (reference sequence). The CDR3 consists of 19 residues. After removal of 1 base from V and 8 bases from J, the junction contained 16 bases not matched to a gene. Data came from immunoSEQ multiplex PCR; TCRdb stores just in-frame clones and leaves some out. This table has 150,000 to 200,000 clones, around 93% appearing once. A word on this clone: Its antigen is currently unknown.

This sequence was found in an adult in good health. This rearrangement joins TRBV19 to TRBJ2-1; 11 positions agree with TRBD2. The sequencing here drew on peripheral blood, taken on day 0 of AZD1222 vaccination. DNA of the CDR3: TGTGCCAGTAGTATAGGTTTCTCGGGCACTAGCGGGAGACTGGATGAGCAGTTCTTC. Translating gives CASSIGFSGTSGRLDEQFF.